Shown below are 28 T cell receptor beta chains from a single sample sequenced in a study of OX40 agonist ivuxolimab in advanced cancers. Profiling relied on immunoSEQ multiplex PCR, and the TCRdb table lists in-frame clones only, not all of them. The repertoire consists of under 90,000 clones, with around 89% occurring once and the leading ten covering 0.75% to 1%. The source was CD4+ or CD8+ T cells sorted from blood, collected in a trial of the OX40 agonist ivuxolimab. The receptors were sampled from an adult with an advanced solid tumor such as melanoma, head and neck, liver or kidney cancer.

The sample holds one count of this clone. The rearrangement uses TRBV7-8 and TRBJ2-5, with D hard to call. The germline V gene encodes CDR1 SGHVS and CDR2 FQNEAQ. This CDR3 spans 13 amino acids. V shed 1 base and J shed 1 base, with 4 bases lying between them. CDR3 sequence (DNA): TGTGCCAGCAGCTTAGTACCCCAAGAGACCCAGTACTTC. Translation: CASSLVPQETQYF.

V is TRBV4-1 and J is TRBJ2-1, with 9 bases fitting TRBD2. Germline lookup yields CDR1 MGHRA and CDR2 YSYEKL. V gave up 4 bases and J gave up 0 bases; unmatched junction bases: 7. The CDR3 length is 17 residues. This CDR3 is CASSRGLARSSYNEQFF. In DNA form, the CDR3 reads TGCGCCAGCAGCCGAGGACTAGCGAGAAGCTCCTACAATGAGCAGTTCTTC.

Only one count was recorded for this clone. The V gene is TRBV18, the J gene TRBJ2-6; 8 positions match TRBD1. Losses at the gene ends were 2 bases for V and 0 bases for J; bases not matched to a gene: 3. The CDR3 is made up of 17 amino acids. Per germline, CDR1 KGHSH and CDR2 LQKENI. The CDR3 here is CASSPETGGSGANVLTF. DNA of the CDR3: TGTGCCAGCTCACCAGAAACAGGGGGCTCTGGGGCCAACGTCCTGACTTTC.

The rearrangement joins TRBV28 to TRBJ2-7; 14 bases line up with TRBD2. The V gene's germline CDR1 is MDHEN and CDR2 SYDVKM. Germline trimming cut 3 bases from V and 7 bases from J; bases unmatched to any gene: 2. The CDR3 is 14 residues long. The CDR3 DNA sequence: TGTGCCAGCAGTTTCGGACTAGCGGGAGGAGAGCAGTACTTC. Translated: CASSFGLAGGEQYF.

The chain couples TRBV7-2 to TRBJ2-3, with 12 bases lining up with TRBD2. Germline CDR1 and CDR2: SGHTA and FQGNSA. The CDR3 is 18 amino acids. V lost 1 base to trimming and J lost 0 bases; unmatched junction nucleotides: 5. The CDR3 sequence is CASSLVLTSGSSTDTQYF. In nucleotides, the CDR3 is TGTGCCAGCAGCTTAGTTCTGACTAGCGGGAGTAGCACAGATACGCAGTATTTT.

The chain uses TRBV7-2 and TRBJ1-3; TRBD1 matches at 10 bases. The CDR3 is made up of 18 amino acids. The germline gives CDR1 SGHTA, CDR2 FQGNSA. V shed 5 bases, J shed 1 base, and the junction held 11 bases outside the gene matches. CDR3 amino acids: CASSRRDRGLLSGNTIYF. CDR3 DNA sequence: TGTGCCAGCAGCCGCAGGGACAGGGGCCTTTTATCTGGAAACACCATATATTTT.

This sequence joins TRBV7-2 and TRBJ1-5, with D unclear. The germline gives CDR1 SGHTA, CDR2 FQGNSA. Trimming left V 2 bases short and J 2 bases short, with 7 bases between. The CDR3 length is 14 residues. For the CDR3, the DNA is TGTGCCAGCAGCTTAACCGGGGGCAATCAGCCCCAGCATTTT. Amino acids: CASSLTGGNQPQHF.

The chain recombines TRBV7-9 with TRBJ2-5, with D possibly being TRBD2 (6 bases). The CDR3 contains 14 residues. V was trimmed by 2 bases and J by 5 bases, leaving 12 bases between them. Germline V lookup: CDR1 SEHNR, CDR2 FQNEAQ (reference sequence). The CDR3 sequence: CASSLLLARETQYF. CDR3 in DNA: TGTGCCAGCAGCTTACTCCTAGCGAGGGAGACCCAGTACTTC.

This clone appeared once. The junction differs from germline at one of its ends, possibly a read error. J is TRBJ2-1 and V is TRBV7-7; D is perhaps TRBD1 (5 bases). Germline assignment: CDR1 SSHAT and CDR2 FNYEAQ (reference sequence). The CDR3 spans 13 residues. The CDR3 spells CASSSSVQGEQFF. The CDR3 DNA is TGTGCTAGCAGCTCAAGCGTCCAGGGTGAGCAGTTCTTC.

This sequence joins TRBV6-4 and TRBJ2-7, with 8 bases that match TRBD1. The germline V gene has CDR1 MRHNA and CDR2 SNTAGT. This CDR3 spans 19 amino acids. With V trimmed by 7 bases and J by 2 bases, 22 bases remained unmatched. In DNA form, the CDR3 reads TGTGCCAGCAACAACAGGGGACAGGTTCTTAATAGCCCTCCCTACGAGCAGTACTTC. As protein: CASNNRGQVLNSPPYEQYF.

The chain is built from TRBV18 and TRBJ1-4, with D tentatively TRBD1 (5 bases). Germline V gives CDR1 KGHSH, CDR2 LQKENI. The CDR3 runs 15 residues. V was trimmed by 3 bases and J by 5 bases, leaving 13 bases between them. CDR3 protein: CASSPQNGGNEKLFF. The CDR3 nucleotides read TGTGCCAGCTCACCCCAAAATGGGGGAAATGAAAAACTGTTTTTT.

The chain uses TRBV28 and TRBJ1-2, with D hard to call. Per the germline V gene, CDR1 is MDHEN and CDR2 is SYDVKM. Trimming took 2 bases from V and 4 from J, leaving 8 bases between them. There are 13 residues in the CDR3. The CDR3 spells CASSLGRTYGYTF. Written as DNA, the CDR3 is TGTGCCAGCAGTTTAGGGCGGACCTATGGCTACACCTTC.

The genes are TRBV7-3 and TRBJ2-2; D tentatively reads TRBD1 or TRBD2 (5 bases each). The CDR3 totals 18 residues. Trimming took off 1 base at V and 1 base at J, with 16 bases between the two ends. The germline CDR1 and CDR2 sequences are SGHTA and FQGTGA. Here the CDR3 reads CASSLSATGRVNTGELFF. For the CDR3, the DNA is TGTGCCAGCAGCTTAAGCGCAACGGGACGGGTGAACACCGGGGAGCTGTTTTTT.

For this clone: In the same sample, other DNA sequences code for this CDR3. The chain employs TRBV18 and TRBJ1-1; D is possibly TRBD1 (5 bases). Deletions cut 3 bases from V and 2 bases from J, with 7 bases between. This CDR3 has 13 residues. The germline V gene encodes CDR1 KGHSH and CDR2 LQKENI. CDR3 protein: CASSPQGNTEAFF. CDR3 sequence (DNA): TGTGCCAGCTCACCCCAGGGAAACACTGAAGCTTTCTTT.

This clone appeared a single time. The identical CDR3 is also encoded by other nucleotide sequences in the sample. J is TRBJ2-7 and V is TRBV5-1; possible D gene TRBD1, 6 bases. There are 14 residues in the CDR3. The germline gives CDR1 SGHRS, CDR2 YFSETQ. V dropped 0 bases and J dropped 6 bases, with 13 bases sitting between them. This CDR3 is CASSLVQGRGEQYF. The DNA of the CDR3 is TGCGCCAGCAGCTTGGTACAGGGACGGGGCGAGCAGTACTTC. The full variable domain, completed using reference TRBV5-1 and TRBJ2-7, is KAGVTQTPRYLIKTRGQQVTLSCSPISGHRSVSWYQQTPGQGLQFLFEYFSETQRNKGNFPGRFSGRQFSNSRSEMNVSTLELGDSALYLCASSLVQGRGEQYFGPGTRLTVT.

The rearrangement links TRBV5-4 to TRBJ2-7; the D is unclear. The CDR3 sequence is 13 residues long. Trimming took 1 base from V and 4 from J, leaving 9 bases between them. Germline V gene sequence: CDR1 SGHNT, CDR2 YYREEE (reference sequence). The CDR3 DNA is TGTGCCAGCAGCTTGCTAGGGTTGTACGAGCAGTACTTC. Its protein product is CASSLLGLYEQYF.

The V gene is TRBV7-9, the J gene TRBJ1-5; D remains ambiguous. The CDR3 has 13 amino acids. The germline V and J ends were trimmed by 1 base and 9 bases, with 10 bases remaining between them. Germline lookup yields CDR1 SEHNR and CDR2 FQNEAQ (reference sequence). The CDR3 DNA follows: TGTGCCAGCAGCTTAGAAGGGAAGGGGCCCCAGCATTTT. Translation: CASSLEGKGPQHF.

The rearrangement links TRBV29-1 to TRBJ2-5, with 12 bases lining up with TRBD2. The CDR3 covers 15 residues. Germline-derived CDR1 and CDR2 are SQVTM and ANQGSEA. J lost 5 bases, V lost 6 bases, and 10 bases had no gene match. In DNA form, the CDR3 reads TGCAGCGTCGAATCTAGCGGGAGGGCTCTCGAGACCCAGTACTTC. Translation: CSVESSGRALETQYF.

As DNA, the CDR3 is TGCGCCAGCAGCTTGGAACAGGGCACCGGGGAGCTGTTTTTT. This translates into CASSLEQGTGELFF. The genes are TRBV5-1 and TRBJ2-2; a weak D match, TRBD1 (6 bases). The germline V gene has CDR1 SGHRS and CDR2 YFSETQ. V was pared by 0 bases and J by 4 bases, with 7 bases between. There are 14 residues in the CDR3.

The J gene is TRBJ1-1, the V gene TRBV6-5; D unclear. The CDR3 runs to 15 residues. Germline V gene sequence: CDR1 MNHEY, CDR2 SVGAGI. V was pared by 0 bases and J by 0 bases, with 8 bases between. The CDR3 DNA sequence: TGTGCCAGCAGTTACTCGACCGGGCTGAACACTGAAGCTTTCTTT. Residues: CASSYSTGLNTEAFF.

The chain uses TRBV29-1 and TRBJ2-7, with D tentatively TRBD2 (6 bases). CDR1 and CDR2 from the germline V gene are SQVTM and ANQGSEA. V lost 4 bases and J 4 bases, leaving 11 bases between the germline ends. The CDR3 sequence is 12 residues long. CDR3 sequence: CSVGPGRYEQYF. The CDR3 DNA reads as TGCAGCGTTGGTCCAGGGAGGTACGAGCAGTACTTC.

This sequence joins TRBV5-6 and TRBJ1-3, with D hard to call. The germline V gene has CDR1 SGHDT and CDR2 YYEEEE. This CDR3 is built from 14 residues. V dropped 1 base and J dropped 9 bases, with 14 bases sitting between them. The chain's CDR3 is CASSLSGVPSTIYF. The CDR3 DNA is TGTGCCAGCAGCTTGTCGGGAGTTCCCAGCACCATATATTTT.

The chain combines TRBV25-1 with TRBJ1-6; D is unclear. Germline V gene sequence: CDR1 MGHDK, CDR2 SYGVNS. This CDR3 has 15 residues. The V end lost 0 bases, the J end lost 8 bases, and 11 bases lay between the germline ends. The CDR3 loop is CASSEYKGLHSPLHF. The CDR3 DNA is TGTGCCAGCAGTGAATACAAGGGTTTGCATTCACCCCTCCACTTT.

The chain combines TRBV27 with TRBJ1-5; D uncertain. From germline, CDR1 is MNHEY and CDR2 SMNVEV (reference sequence). V was clipped by 6 bases and J by 0 bases, with 6 bases between them. The CDR3 covers 13 residues. CDR3 loop: CASRGYSNQPQHF. Written as DNA, the CDR3 is TGTGCCAGCAGGGGATATAGCAATCAGCCCCAGCATTTT.

The rearrangement joins TRBV28 to TRBJ2-7; a possible D gene is TRBD2 (6 bases). V lost 2 bases, J lost 3 bases, and 14 bases lay in between. The CDR3 covers 15 residues. Germline CDR1 and CDR2: MDHEN and SYDVKM. The CDR3 protein is CASSLGSGLYYEQYF. CDR3 in DNA: TGTGCCAGCAGTTTAGGTAGCGGTCTTTACTACGAGCAGTACTTC.

The rearrangement uses TRBV5-4 and TRBJ2-5; 8 bases agree with TRBD2. The CDR3 covers 15 residues. Trimming at V came to 0 bases and at J to 5 bases, leaving 6 bases not matched to a gene. The germline V gene has CDR1 SGHNT and CDR2 YYREEE (reference sequence). The CDR3 loop is CASSLAGGRWETQYF. The CDR3, as DNA: TGTGCCAGCAGCTTGGCCGGCGGGAGGTGGGAGACCCAGTACTTC.

This chain uses TRBV19 with TRBJ1-5; tentative D call: TRBD1 (5 bases). Germline V gene data show CDR1 as LNHDA and CDR2 as SQIVND (reference sequence). V lost 7 bases to trimming and J lost 0 bases, with 16 bases between them. CDR3 length: 16 amino acids. The CDR3 DNA reads TGTGCCAGTAAAAGGGGTAGGGGCGGTAGCAATCAGCCCCAGCATTTT. Its translation: CASKRGRGGSNQPQHF.

The V and J genes are TRBV4-3 and TRBJ2-7, with a tentative D call TRBD2 (5 bases). The CDR3 is 14 residues long. CDR1 is LGHNA, CDR2 YSLEER, per germline. V was cut by 1 base and J by 3 bases, with 10 bases left in between. CDR3 residues: CASSQAGFGYEQYF. In DNA form, the CDR3 reads TGCGCCAGCAGCCAAGCGGGGTTTGGCTACGAGCAGTACTTC.